Below are 25 T cell receptor beta chains sequenced from a single sample in a study of blood T cell repertoires in COVID-19 (TCRdb year 2020). Libraries were constructed by the immunoSEQ multiplex PCR assay. The table comes from immuneACCESS by way of TCRdb, which keeps in-frame sequences with V and J called. Part of the clones is missing from these tables; in studies checked, under half for an unresolved V gene and the rest for unknown reasons. The sample data list 110,000 to 150,000 clones, and approximately 81% of these were observed just once. Approximately 5% of the sample is held by the ten biggest clonotypes. The sample consisted of PBMCs or T cells enriched from blood (not recorded which). The source of these receptors is a middle-aged man with acute COVID-19.

The chain combines TRBV6-1 with TRBJ1-2, with a weak D call TRBD1 (6 bases). The ends were cut back, 2 bases at V and 6 bases at J, with 16 bases in the middle. Per germline, CDR1 MNHNS and CDR2 SASEGT. CDR3 size: 15 residues. The chain's CDR3 is CASSEPGWGGDGYTF. Here the CDR3 DNA reads TGTGCCAGCAGTGAACCGGGATGGGGGGGCGATGGCTACACCTTC.

The rearrangement uses TRBV15 and TRBJ2-2; 8 bases are a match to TRBD1. V was clipped by 3 bases and J by 7 bases; unmatched bases: 4. Germline CDR1 and CDR2: LNHNV and YYDKDF (reference sequence). The CDR3 is made up of 14 amino acids. The CDR3: CATSRDRASGELFF. The CDR3 DNA follows: TGTGCCACCAGCAGGGACAGGGCGAGCGGGGAGCTGTTTTTT.

The chain couples TRBV6-2 or TRBV6-3 to TRBJ2-3, with no clear D. Germline-derived CDR1 and CDR2 are MNHEY and SVGEGT. V was shortened by 0 bases and J by 3 bases, with 13 bases between the two germline ends. The CDR3 is made up of 16 amino acids. The CDR3 sequence is CASSYSKMLPTDTQYF. CDR3 DNA: TGTGCCAGCAGTTACTCGAAAATGCTACCTACAGATACGCAGTATTTT.

This clone was seen a handful of times. V usage is TRBV6-6 and J usage is TRBJ1-2; D is uncertain. The CDR3 is 13 residues long. Trimming removed 5 bases from V and 0 bases from J, with 7 bases in between. The germline CDR1 and CDR2 sequences are MNHNY and SVGAGI (reference sequence). CDR3 in amino acids: CASSPGTNYGYTF. CDR3 sequence (DNA): TGTGCCAGCAGTCCCGGGACTAACTATGGCTACACCTTC.

The rearrangement uses TRBV29-1 and TRBJ1-1; D perhaps matches TRBD1 (6 bases). V was trimmed by 3 bases and J by 1 base, leaving 15 bases between them. Germline values: CDR1 SQVTM, CDR2 ANQGSEA. The CDR3 consists of 15 residues. CDR3 coding DNA: TGCAGCGTTGAGTGGGCAGACAGGACGAACACTGAAGCTTTCTTT. It yields the protein CSVEWADRTNTEAFF.

The genes are TRBV7-2 and TRBJ2-1, with D possibly matching TRBD2 (5 bases). CDR1 and CDR2 (germline): SGHTA, FQGNSA. The CDR3 covers 16 residues. The V gene lost 1 base and the J gene lost 1 base, with 11 bases spanning the gap. The CDR3 bases are TGTGCCAGCAGCTTAGACCTGGGGAGTTCCTACAATGAGCAGTTCTTC. Translation gives CASSLDLGSSYNEQFF.

This chain uses TRBV10-1 with TRBJ1-2; 9 bases are a match to TRBD1. With V trimmed by 7 bases and J by 9 bases, 9 bases remained unmatched. CDR1 and CDR2 (germline): WNHNN, SYGVQD (reference sequence). This CDR3 is 13 amino acids long. The CDR3 DNA is TGCGCCAGCAACCGGGACAGGGTATTGTGCTACACCTTC. It encodes CASNRDRVLCYTF.

There are a few counts of this clone. The chain uses TRBV11-2 and TRBJ1-1; D uncertain. This CDR3 comprises 14 residues. V lost 0 bases and J 10 bases, leaving 15 bases between the germline ends. The germline CDR1 and CDR2 sequences are SGHAT and FQNNGV. CDR3 in amino acids: CASSLEATQSGAFF. As DNA, the CDR3 is TGTGCCAGCAGCTTAGAGGCGACACAGTCCGGAGCTTTCTTT.

J is TRBJ1-6 and V is TRBV7-9; 7 bases fit TRBD1. This CDR3 has 17 amino acids. Germline V gene sequence: CDR1 SEHNR, CDR2 FQNEAQ (reference sequence). V shed 1 base and J 0 bases; nucleotides not matched to a gene: 3. CDR3 nucleotides: TGTGCCAGCAGCTTAGGGACAGGCAGCTCCTATAATTCACCCCTCCACTTT. As protein: CASSLGTGSSYNSPLHF.

Written as DNA, the CDR3 is TGTGCCAGCAGCTTAGGGGAGGGGGATACGCAGTATTTT. Translated, it gives CASSLGEGDTQYF. The rearrangement links TRBV7-8 to TRBJ2-3, with 7 bases that match TRBD2. The CDR3 is 13 amino acids. V lost 1 base, J lost 6 bases, and 1 base stayed unmatched. Germline CDR1 reads SGHVS; CDR2 reads FQNEAQ.

The chain links TRBV28 to TRBJ2-2; D possibly corresponds to TRBD2 (6 bases). Germline V gives CDR1 MDHEN, CDR2 SYDVKM. The length of the CDR3 is 15 residues. The V end lost 7 bases, the J end lost 6 bases, and 18 bases lay between the germline ends. CDR3 in amino acids: CASTMRLVKPGELFF. In DNA, the CDR3 is TGTGCCAGCACCATGCGACTAGTTAAGCCCGGGGAGCTGTTTTTT.

The chain recombines TRBV19 with TRBJ2-4; D is perhaps TRBD1 (6 bases). The ends were cut back, 3 bases at V and 5 bases at J, with 8 bases in the middle. Germline CDR1 LNHDA, CDR2 SQIVND (reference sequence). This CDR3 has 13 residues. The CDR3 region has the DNA TGTGCCAGTAGTATGGGACACCAAAACATTCAGTACTTC. Translating it yields CASSMGHQNIQYF.

The chain couples TRBV7-2 to TRBJ1-3, with 10 bases aligning to TRBD1. The V and J ends lost 1 base and 0 bases, in that order; junction bases with no gene match: 3. This CDR3 has 17 residues. CDR1 SGHTA and CDR2 FQGNSA come from the germline V gene. The CDR3 DNA reads as TGTGCCAGCAGCTTAGAGAGACAGGGGGCCTCTGGAAACACCATATATTTT. As protein: CASSLERQGASGNTIYF.

V and J are TRBV19 and TRBJ2-1; 7 bases agree with TRBD2. CDR1 is LNHDA, CDR2 SQIVND, per germline (reference sequence). V gave up 7 bases and J gave up 5 bases; unmatched junction bases: 8. The CDR3 is made up of 14 amino acids. CDR3 region: CASTQSRGDNEQFF. CDR3 bases: TGTGCCAGTACCCAATCTCGGGGGGACAATGAGCAGTTCTTC.

The chain is built from TRBV28 and TRBJ1-1; a weak D match, TRBD1 (6 bases). Germline lookup yields CDR1 MDHEN and CDR2 SYDVKM. Between the trimmed V and J ends, which lost 5 bases and 0 bases, there was a span of 13 bases. The CDR3 runs to 15 residues. CDR3 bases: TGTGCCAGCAGTGTAGGACAGTACATGAACACTGAAGCTTTCTTT. This encodes CASSVGQYMNTEAFF.

The rearrangement uses TRBV20-1 and TRBJ1-5; a weak D match, TRBD1 (6 bases). CDR3 length: 15 amino acids. Germline CDR1 is DFQATT and CDR2 is SNEGSKA (reference sequence). V lost 3 bases and J 0 bases, leaving 12 bases between the germline ends. The CDR3 DNA reads as TGCAGTGCTAGTGGGCGACAGGTTAGCAATCAGCCCCAGCATTTT. Protein sequence: CSASGRQVSNQPQHF.

This chain joins TRBV9 and TRBJ1-5, with D possibly TRBD1 on 5 matching bases. CDR1 and CDR2 from the germline V gene are SGDLS and YYNGEE. V shed 2 bases and J shed 5 bases, with 11 bases lying between them. The CDR3 is made up of 14 amino acids. CDR3 amino acids: CASSVDSGYQPQHF. As DNA, the CDR3 is TGTGCCAGCAGCGTCGACAGCGGGTATCAGCCCCAGCATTTT.

The chain recombines TRBV6-1 with TRBJ1-1; no reliable D call. Germline CDR1 reads MNHNS; CDR2 reads SASEGT. This CDR3 comprises 14 residues. V dropped 3 bases and J dropped 0 bases, with 8 bases sitting between them. In DNA form, the CDR3 reads TGTGCCAGCAGTGAGGAGATCATGAACACTGAAGCTTTCTTT. Protein sequence: CASSEEIMNTEAFF.

The chain employs TRBV27 and TRBJ1-2, with D tentatively TRBD1 (6 bases). Trimming took off 6 bases at V and 5 bases at J, with 16 bases between the two ends. This CDR3 spans 14 amino acids. In germline, CDR1 is MNHEY, CDR2 SMNVEV (reference sequence). CDR3 in amino acids: CASSLLGGAYGYTF. Written as DNA, the CDR3 is TGTGCCAGCAGCCTCCTGGGGGGGGCGTATGGCTACACCTTC.

The rearrangement links TRBV30 to TRBJ1-1; a possible D gene is TRBD1 (6 bases). The CDR3 extends over 14 amino acids. Trimming stripped 5 bases from V and 5 bases from J, with 18 bases between. The germline V gene has CDR1 GTSNPN and CDR2 SVGIG (reference sequence). The CDR3 region is CAWERGGAGTEAFF. Here the CDR3 DNA reads TGTGCCTGGGAGCGGGGGGGGGCTGGTACTGAAGCTTTCTTT.

The chain couples TRBV11-2 to TRBJ1-2; TRBD1 aligns across 8 bases. The germline gives CDR1 SGHAT, CDR2 FQNNGV. V lost 4 bases, J lost 4 bases, and 5 bases stayed unmatched. CDR3 length: 14 residues. The CDR3 is CASSSSGQVYGYTF. The CDR3 DNA is TGTGCCAGCAGCTCGTCGGGACAGGTCTATGGCTACACCTTC.

This clone was detected only once. This sequence joins TRBV28 and TRBJ2-3; 9 bases are shared with TRBD2. Germline values: CDR1 MDHEN, CDR2 SYDVKM. CDR3 size: 16 residues. J lost 6 bases, V lost 6 bases, and 13 bases had no gene match. The CDR3 nucleotides read TGTGCCAGCAGCAACCCTAGCGGGGCCGCGGCGGATACGCAGTATTTT. The encoded protein is CASSNPSGAAADTQYF.

The chain links TRBV2 to TRBJ1-3; D possibly corresponds to TRBD1 (6 bases). This CDR3 region has 14 residues. V dropped 7 bases and J dropped 0 bases, with 10 bases sitting between them. Germline CDR1 and CDR2: SNHLY and FYNNEI. The chain's CDR3 is CASKGGFSGNTIYF. The CDR3 coding sequence is TGTGCCAGCAAGGGGGGGTTCTCTGGAAACACCATATATTTT. Full variable domain (missing parts from reference TRBV2 and TRBJ1-3): EPEVTQTPSHQVTQMGQEVILRCVPISNHLYFYWYRQILGQKVEFLVSFYNNEISEKSEIFDDQFSVERPDGSNFTLKIRSTKLEDSAMYFCASKGGFSGNTIYFGEGSWLTVV.

The V and J genes are TRBV19 and TRBJ2-7; perhaps TRBD1 as D (6 bases). The CDR3 loop spans 12 amino acids. V was pared by 6 bases and J by 1 base, with 7 bases between. CDR1 is LNHDA and CDR2 is SQIVND in the germline V gene (reference sequence). CDR3 nucleotide sequence: TGTGCCAGTAGAGGGACATCCTACGAGCAGTACTTC. Amino acids: CASRGTSYEQYF.

This clone was recorded once. The chain couples TRBV6-4 to TRBJ1-1, with no clear D. Trimming left V 1 base short and J 5 bases short, with 5 bases between. From germline, CDR1 is MRHNA and CDR2 SNTAGT. The CDR3 runs 12 residues. The CDR3 bases are TGTGCCAGCAGTGACTTGAGGACTGAAGCTTTCTTT. This sequence encodes CASSDLRTEAFF.